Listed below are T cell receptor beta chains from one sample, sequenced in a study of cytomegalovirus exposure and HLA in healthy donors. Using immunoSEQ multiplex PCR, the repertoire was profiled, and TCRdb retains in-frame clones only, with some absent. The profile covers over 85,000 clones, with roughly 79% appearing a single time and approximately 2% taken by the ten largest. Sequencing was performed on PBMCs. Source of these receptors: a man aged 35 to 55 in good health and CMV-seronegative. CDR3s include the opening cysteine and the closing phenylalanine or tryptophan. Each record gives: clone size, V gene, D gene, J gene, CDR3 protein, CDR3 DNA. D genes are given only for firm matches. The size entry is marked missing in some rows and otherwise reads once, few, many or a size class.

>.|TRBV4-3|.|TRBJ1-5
CASSQDGGYSNQPQHF
TGCGCCAGCAGCCAAGATGGGGGGTATAGCAATCAGCCCCAGCATTTT
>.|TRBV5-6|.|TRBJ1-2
CASSLYVGQNYGYTF
TGTGCCAGCAGCCTATACGTGGGACAAAACTATGGCTACACCTTC
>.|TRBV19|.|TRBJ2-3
CASSMPSGLTDTQYF
TGTGCCAGTAGTATGCCCAGCGGACTCACAGATACGCAGTATTTT
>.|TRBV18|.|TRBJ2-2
CASSPPGVSSNTGELFF
TGTGCCAGCTCACCACCCGGGGTCTCCTCGAACACCGGGGAGCTGTTTTTT
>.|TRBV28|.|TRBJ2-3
CASSLYGARSRGSTQYF
TGTGCCAGCAGTTTATACGGGGCGCGGAGCCGGGGGTCGACGCAGTATTTT
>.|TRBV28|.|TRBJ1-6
CASSFGPNSPLHF
TGTGCCAGCAGTTTCGGTCCGAATTCACCCCTCCACTTT
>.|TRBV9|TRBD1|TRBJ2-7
CASSEGVGTGAYEQYF
TGTGCCAGCAGCGAGGGGGTCGGGACAGGGGCCTACGAGCAGTACTTC
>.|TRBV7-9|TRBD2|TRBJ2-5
CASSSGLAGGPSNQYF
TGTGCCAGCAGCTCCGGACTAGCGGGAGGGCCGTCTAACCAGTACTTC
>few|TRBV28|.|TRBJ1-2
CASSSWGGGDHYGYTF
TGTGCCAGCAGTTCCTGGGGGGGAGGGGATCACTATGGCTACACCTTC
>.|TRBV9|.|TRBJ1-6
CASSASSGSYNSPLHF
TGTGCCAGCAGCGCCTCGTCCGGTTCCTATAATTCACCCCTCCACTTT
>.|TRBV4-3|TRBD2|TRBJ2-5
CASSQLAGQETQYF
TGCGCCAGCAGCCAGCTAGCGGGCCAAGAGACCCAGTACTTC
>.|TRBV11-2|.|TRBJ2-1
CASSLETFSQFF
TGTGCCAGCAGCTTAGAAACGTTCAGTCAGTTCTTC
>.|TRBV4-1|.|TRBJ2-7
CTSSQVPRSGYLYEQYF
TGCACCAGCAGCCAAGTTCCTCGATCTGGTTATCTATACGAGCAGTACTTC
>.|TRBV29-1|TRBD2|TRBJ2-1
CSVARTSGRSYNEQFF
TGCAGCGTTGCTCGGACTAGCGGGAGGTCCTACAATGAGCAGTTCTTC
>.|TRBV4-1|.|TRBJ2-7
CASSQGLIRTDPSYEQYF
TGCGCCAGCAGCCAAGGCTTGATACGGACAGATCCCTCCTACGAGCAGTACTTC
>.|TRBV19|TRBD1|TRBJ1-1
CASKQGTANTEAFF
TGTGCCAGCAAACAGGGGACCGCGAACACTGAAGCTTTCTTT
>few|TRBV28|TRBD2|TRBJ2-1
CASRELAGGSEQFF
TGTGCCAGCAGAGAGCTAGCGGGAGGGTCTGAGCAGTTCTTC
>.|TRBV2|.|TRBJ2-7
CASSVAFPDYEQYF
TGTGCCAGCAGTGTTGCATTCCCTGACTACGAGCAGTACTTC
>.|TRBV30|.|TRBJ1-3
CAFDNSGNTIYF
TGTGCCTTTGACAACTCTGGAAACACCATATATTTT
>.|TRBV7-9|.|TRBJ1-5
CASSIGDQPQHF
TGTGCCAGCAGTATAGGGGATCAGCCCCAGCATTTT
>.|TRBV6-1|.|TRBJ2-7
CASSERAGQLYEQYF
TGTGCCAGCAGTGAGAGGGCTGGACAGCTCTACGAGCAGTACTTC
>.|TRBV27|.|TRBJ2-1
CASSWGPVNEQFF
TGTGCCAGCAGTTGGGGCCCCGTCAATGAGCAGTTCTTC
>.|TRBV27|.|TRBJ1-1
CASSRSPPGYEAFF
TGTGCCAGCAGCCGCTCGCCGCCGGGTTATGAAGCTTTCTTT
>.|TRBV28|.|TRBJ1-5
CASSPYRDQPQHF
TGTGCCAGCAGTCCTTACAGGGACCAGCCCCAGCATTTT
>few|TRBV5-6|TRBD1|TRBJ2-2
CASSPGRRDRPNTGELFF
TGTGCCAGCAGCCCTGGTCGACGGGACAGGCCGAACACCGGGGAGCTGTTTTTT
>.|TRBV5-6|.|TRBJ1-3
CASSLAGSGNTIYF
TGTGCCAGCAGCTTGGCAGGGTCTGGAAACACCATATATTTT
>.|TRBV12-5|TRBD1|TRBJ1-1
CASGLGTAGGVTEAFF
TGTGCTAGTGGTTTGGGGACGGCAGGGGGCGTCACTGAAGCTTTCTTT
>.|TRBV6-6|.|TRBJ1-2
CASSYSNPQDYGYTF
TGTGCCAGCAGTTACTCGAACCCGCAGGACTATGGCTACACCTTC
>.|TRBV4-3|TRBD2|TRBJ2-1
CASTLRPGGSMGNNEQFF
TGCGCCAGCACCCTTAGGCCCGGGGGGTCTATGGGGAACAATGAGCAGTTCTTC
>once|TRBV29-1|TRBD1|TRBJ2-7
CSVEQGASEQYF
TGCAGCGTTGAACAGGGGGCGAGTGAGCAGTACTTC
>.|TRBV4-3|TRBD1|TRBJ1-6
CASSQFTGAANSPLHF
TGCGCCAGCAGCCAATTCACAGGGGCGGCGAATTCACCCCTCCACTTT
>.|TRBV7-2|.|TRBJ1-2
CASSLAEADYGYTF
TGTGCCAGCAGCTTAGCGGAGGCAGACTATGGCTACACCTTC
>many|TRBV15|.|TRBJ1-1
CATSPFGGTEAFF
TGTGCCACCAGCCCCTTCGGGGGCACTGAAGCTTTCTTT
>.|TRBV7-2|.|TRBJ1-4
CASSLQGPEKLFF
TGTGCCAGCAGCTTGCAGGGGCCGGAAAAACTGTTTTTT
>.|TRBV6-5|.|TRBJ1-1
CASSYFQNTEAFF
TGTGCCAGCAGTTACTTTCAGAACACTGAAGCTTTCTTT
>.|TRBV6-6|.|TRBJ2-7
CASRVEDPSYEQYF
TGTGCCAGCAGAGTGGAGGACCCTTCTTACGAGCAGTACTTC
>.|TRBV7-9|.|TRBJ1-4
CASSLNGGTNEKLFF
TGTGCCAGCAGCCTCAACGGTGGAACTAATGAAAAACTGTTTTTT
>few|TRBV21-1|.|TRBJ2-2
CASSKVGELAGVLGELFF
TGTGCCAGCAGCAAAGTAGGGGAACTAGCGGGGGTTTTGGGGGAGCTGTTTTTT
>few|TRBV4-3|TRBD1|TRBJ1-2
CASSPNKGQLYGYTF
TGCGCCAGCAGCCCCAATAAGGGACAGCTCTATGGCTACACCTTC
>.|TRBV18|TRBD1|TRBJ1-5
CASSPRQGGDQPQHF
TGTGCCAGCTCACCACGACAGGGGGGGGATCAGCCCCAGCATTTT
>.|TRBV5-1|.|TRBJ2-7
CASSLTGYEQYF
TGCGCCAGCAGCTTGACAGGGTACGAGCAGTACTTC
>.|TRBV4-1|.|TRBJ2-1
CASSHAAEYNEQFF
TGCGCCAGCAGCCATGCCGCCGAGTACAATGAGCAGTTCTTC
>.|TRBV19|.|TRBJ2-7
CASSIGELEAYEQYF
TGTGCCAGTAGTATAGGGGAACTAGAAGCCTACGAGCAGTACTTC
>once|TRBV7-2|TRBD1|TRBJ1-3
CASSPRDREHGNTIYF
TGTGCCAGCAGCCCCCGGGACAGGGAACACGGAAACACCATATATTTT
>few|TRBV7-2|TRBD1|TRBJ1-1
CASSPTGGGRVNTEAFF
TGTGCCAGCAGCCCGACAGGGGGCGGGCGGGTGAACACTGAAGCTTTCTTT
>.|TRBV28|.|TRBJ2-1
CATRVRGPHNEQFF
TGTGCCACGCGGGTGCGGGGACCCCACAATGAGCAGTTCTTC
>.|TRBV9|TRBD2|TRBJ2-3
CARRERGRHLTDTQYF
TGTGCCAGGAGGGAGCGGGGGCGCCACCTCACAGATACGCAGTATTTT
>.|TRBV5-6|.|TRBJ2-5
CASSLGGYSWETQYF
TGTGCCAGCAGCTTGGGAGGGTATAGTTGGGAGACCCAGTACTTC
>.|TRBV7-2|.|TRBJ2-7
CASSLERTSSYEQYF
TGTGCCAGCAGCTTAGAGAGGACAAGCTCCTACGAGCAGTACTTC
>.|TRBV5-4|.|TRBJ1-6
CASSSQATNSPLHF
TGTGCCAGCAGCTCGCAGGCTACCAATTCACCCCTCCACTTT
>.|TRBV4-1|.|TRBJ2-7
CASSQGRDWPYEQYF
TGCGCCAGCAGCCAAGGCCGGGACTGGCCCTACGAGCAGTACTTC
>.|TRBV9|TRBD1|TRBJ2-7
CASSVEGTGAVYEQYF
TGTGCCAGCAGCGTAGAGGGGACAGGGGCCGTCTACGAGCAGTACTTC
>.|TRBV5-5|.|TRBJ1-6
CASSLGQAAYNSPLHF
TGTGCCAGCAGCTTGGGACAGGCCGCCTATAATTCACCCCTCCACTTT
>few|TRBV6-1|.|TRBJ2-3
CASSEARTATDTQYF
TGTGCCAGCAGTGAGGCTCGAACCGCCACAGATACGCAGTATTTT
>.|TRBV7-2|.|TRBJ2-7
CASSFLGSASYEQYF
TGTGCCAGCAGCTTCCTAGGATCTGCTTCCTACGAGCAGTACTTC
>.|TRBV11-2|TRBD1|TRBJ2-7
CASSLDPTGVYEQYF
TGTGCCAGCAGCTTAGATCCGACAGGGGTCTACGAGCAGTACTTC
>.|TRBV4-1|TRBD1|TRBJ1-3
CASSPGQTQGNTIYF
TGCGCCAGCAGCCCGGGACAGACCCAGGGAAACACCATATATTTT